This TCR beta chain was found in a study of T cell clones after liver transplantation. CDR3 size: 14 residues. Germline CDR1 SGHTA, CDR2 FQGNSA. The V end was cut by 5 bases, the J end by 8 bases, with 18 bases between. Sequenced by immunoSEQ multiplex PCR; TCRdb stores in-frame clones only, minus some. The sample has 65,000 to 95,000 clones; about four fifths are singletons. This sequence originates from a human donor who received a liver transplant. The sample consisted of CD4+ T cells from blood, taken before liver transplant. V and J are TRBV7-2 and TRBJ1-2; tentative D call: TRBD1 (5 bases). In nucleotides, the CDR3 is TGTGCCAGCAGCCGATCGGGACTCCAAGGGGGCTACACCTTC. It translates to CASSRSGLQGGYTF.